This record looks at one T cell receptor beta chain sequence and its context. Its antigen is currently unknown. Trimming took 0 bases from V and 6 from J, leaving 7 bases between them. The V gene's germline CDR1 is SGHRS and CDR2 YFSETQ. The CDR3 runs to 12 residues. This specimen belongs to a study of cytomegalovirus exposure and HLA in healthy donors. Regarding the study as a whole: Later, an analysis showed that TCR beta chains associated with HLA were more clonally expanded than others that were equally common.

This PCR relied on a set of 60 Vbeta primers and 13 Jbeta primers. Libraries were prepared by immunoSEQ multiplex PCR; TCRdb keeps only in-frame clonotypes and omits some of them. The table lists roughly 80,000 clones, 65% to 85% of them singletons. The sequence was collected from a woman between 45 and 60 years old in good health and CMV-seronegative. The rearrangement links TRBV5-1 to TRBJ2-7; weak D call: TRBD2 (6 bases). Sequenced input: PBMCs. This CDR3 is CASSLVGSEQYF. In DNA, the CDR3 is TGCGCCAGCAGCTTGGTCGGGAGCGAGCAGTACTTC.